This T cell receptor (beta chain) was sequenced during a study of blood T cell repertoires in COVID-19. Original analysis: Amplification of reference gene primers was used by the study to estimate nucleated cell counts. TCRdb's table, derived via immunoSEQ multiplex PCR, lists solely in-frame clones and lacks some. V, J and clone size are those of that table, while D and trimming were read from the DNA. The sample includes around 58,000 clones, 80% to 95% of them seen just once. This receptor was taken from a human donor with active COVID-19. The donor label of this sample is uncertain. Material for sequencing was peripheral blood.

DNA for the CDR3: TGCAGCGTTGTTCAACTGGGACTAGGGTACAATGAGCAGTTCTTC. Translation gives CSVVQLGLGYNEQFF. The genes are TRBV29-1 and TRBJ2-1; TRBD2 aligns across 8 bases. The V gene's germline CDR1 is SQVTM and CDR2 ANQGSEA. The V and J ends lost 4 bases and 4 bases, in that order; junction bases with no gene match: 9. The CDR3 runs to 15 residues.